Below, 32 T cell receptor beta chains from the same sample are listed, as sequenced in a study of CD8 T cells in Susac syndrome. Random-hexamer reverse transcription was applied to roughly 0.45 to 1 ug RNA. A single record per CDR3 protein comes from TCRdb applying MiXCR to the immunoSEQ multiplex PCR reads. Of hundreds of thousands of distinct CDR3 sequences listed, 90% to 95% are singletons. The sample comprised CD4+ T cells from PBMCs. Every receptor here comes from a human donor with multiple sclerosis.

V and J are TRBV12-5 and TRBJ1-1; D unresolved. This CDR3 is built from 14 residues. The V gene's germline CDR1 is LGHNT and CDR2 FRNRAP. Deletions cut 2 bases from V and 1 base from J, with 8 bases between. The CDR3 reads CASGLTRGNTEAFF. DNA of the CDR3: TGTGCTAGTGGTTTGACGCGGGGGAACACTGAAGCTTTCTTT.

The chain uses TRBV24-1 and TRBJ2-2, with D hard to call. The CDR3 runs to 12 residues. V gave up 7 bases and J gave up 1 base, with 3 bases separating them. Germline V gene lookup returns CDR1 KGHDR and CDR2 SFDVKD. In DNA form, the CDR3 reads TGTGCCACCAGCAGGAACACCGGGGAGCTGTTTTTT. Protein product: CATSRNTGELFF.

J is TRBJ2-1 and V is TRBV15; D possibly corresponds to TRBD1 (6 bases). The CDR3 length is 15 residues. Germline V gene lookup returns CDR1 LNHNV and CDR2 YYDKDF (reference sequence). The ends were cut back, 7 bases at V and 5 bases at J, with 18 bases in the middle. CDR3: CATNPTGGGHNEQFF. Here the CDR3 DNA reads TGTGCCACCAACCCGACAGGCGGCGGTCACAATGAGCAGTTCTTC.

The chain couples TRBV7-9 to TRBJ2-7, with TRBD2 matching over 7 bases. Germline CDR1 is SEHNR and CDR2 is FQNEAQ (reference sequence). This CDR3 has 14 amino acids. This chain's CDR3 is CVSSFGGGFSEQYV. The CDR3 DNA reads TGTGTCAGCAGCTTCGGGGGAGGGTTCAGCGAGCAGTACGTC.

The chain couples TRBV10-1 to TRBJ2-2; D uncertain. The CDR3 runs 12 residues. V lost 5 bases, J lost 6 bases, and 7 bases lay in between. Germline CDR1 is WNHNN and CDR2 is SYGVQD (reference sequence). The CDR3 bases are TGCGCCAGCAGTCACCCCGCCGGGGAGCTGTTTTTT. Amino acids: CASSHPAGELFF.

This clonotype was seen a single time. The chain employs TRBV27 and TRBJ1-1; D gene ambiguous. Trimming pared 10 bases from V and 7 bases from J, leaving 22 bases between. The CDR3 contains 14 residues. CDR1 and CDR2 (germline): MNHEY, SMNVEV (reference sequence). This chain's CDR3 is CATNNGPLGDEAFF. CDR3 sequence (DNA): TGTGCCACAAATAATGGACCCCTTGGGGATGAAGCTTTCTTT.

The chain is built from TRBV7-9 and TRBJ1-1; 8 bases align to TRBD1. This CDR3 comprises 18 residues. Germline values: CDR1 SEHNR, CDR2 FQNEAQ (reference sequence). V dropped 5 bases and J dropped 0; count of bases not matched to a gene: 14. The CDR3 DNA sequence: TGTGCCAGCAGCCCCGTGGACAGGGAGGCGGGAATGAACACTGAAGCTTTCTTT. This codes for CASSPVDREAGMNTEAFF.

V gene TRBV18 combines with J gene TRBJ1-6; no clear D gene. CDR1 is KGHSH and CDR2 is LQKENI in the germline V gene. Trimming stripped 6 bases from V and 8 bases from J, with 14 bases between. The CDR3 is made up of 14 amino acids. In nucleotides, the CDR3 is TGTGCCAGCTCGGCCGATCTGGTGTATTCACCCCTCCACTTT. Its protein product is CASSADLVYSPLHF. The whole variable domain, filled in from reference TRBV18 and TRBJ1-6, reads NAGVMQNPRHLVRRRGQEARLRCSPMKGHSHVYWYRQLPEEGLKFMVYLQKENIIDESGMPKERFSAEFPKEGPSILRIQQVVRGDSAAYFCASSADLVYSPLHFGNGTRLTVT.

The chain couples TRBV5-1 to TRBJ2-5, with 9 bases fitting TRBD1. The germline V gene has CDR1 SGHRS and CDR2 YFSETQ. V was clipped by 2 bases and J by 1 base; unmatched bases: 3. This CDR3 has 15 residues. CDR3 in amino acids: CASSFGQGRQETQYF. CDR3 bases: TGCGCCAGCAGCTTCGGACAGGGGCGCCAAGAGACCCAGTACTTC.

CDR3: CSARAVHTDTQYF. The CDR3 DNA reads TGCAGTGCTAGAGCAGTCCACACAGATACGCAGTATTTT. This sequence joins TRBV20-1 and TRBJ2-3; no firm D call. The CDR3 spans 13 residues. Germline V gene data show CDR1 as DFQATT and CDR2 as SNEGSKA (reference sequence). Trimming removed 1 base from V and 2 bases from J, with 7 bases in between.

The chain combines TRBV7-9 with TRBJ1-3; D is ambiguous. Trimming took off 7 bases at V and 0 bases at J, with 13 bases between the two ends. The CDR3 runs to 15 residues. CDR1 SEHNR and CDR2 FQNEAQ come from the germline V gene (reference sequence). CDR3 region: CASNSYPSSGNTIYF. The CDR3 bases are TGTGCCAGCAATTCTTACCCGAGCTCTGGAAACACCATATATTTT. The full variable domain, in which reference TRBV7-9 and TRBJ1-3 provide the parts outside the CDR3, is DTGVSQNPRHKITKRGQNVTFRCDPISEHNRLYWYRQTLGQGPEFLTYFQNEAQLEKSRLLSDRFSAERPKGSFSTLEIQRTEQGDSAMYLCASNSYPSSGNTIYFGEGSWLTVV.

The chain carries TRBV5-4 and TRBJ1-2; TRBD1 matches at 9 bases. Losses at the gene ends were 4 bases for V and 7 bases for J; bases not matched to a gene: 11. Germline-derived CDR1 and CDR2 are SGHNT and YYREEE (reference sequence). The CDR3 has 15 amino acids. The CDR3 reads CASSTGTGLISGYTF. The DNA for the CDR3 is TGTGCCAGCAGCACCGGGACAGGGCTTATCAGTGGCTACACCTTC.

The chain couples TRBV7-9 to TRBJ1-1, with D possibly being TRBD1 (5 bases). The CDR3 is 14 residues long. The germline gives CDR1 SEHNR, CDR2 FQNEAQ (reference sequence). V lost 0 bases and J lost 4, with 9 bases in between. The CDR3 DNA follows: TGTGCCAGCAGCTTAGCGCGAGGGGCCACTGAAGCTTTCTTT. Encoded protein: CASSLARGATEAFF.

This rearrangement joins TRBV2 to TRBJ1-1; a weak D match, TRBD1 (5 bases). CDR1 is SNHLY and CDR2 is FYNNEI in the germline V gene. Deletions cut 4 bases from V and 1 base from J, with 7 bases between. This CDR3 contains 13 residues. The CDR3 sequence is CASSGRANTEAFF. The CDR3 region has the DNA TGTGCCAGCAGTGGCAGGGCGAACACTGAAGCTTTCTTT.

The CDR3 nucleotides read TGTGCCACCAGTGGAGTAGCGGGGGGGCCGGCGTGGACGCAGTATTTT. Its protein is CATSGVAGGPAWTQYF. The genes are TRBV24-1 and TRBJ2-3; 11 bases agree with TRBD2. The germline CDR1 and CDR2 sequences are KGHDR and SFDVKD. This CDR3 has 16 residues. Trimming took 5 bases from V and 9 from J; bases not matched to a gene: 12.

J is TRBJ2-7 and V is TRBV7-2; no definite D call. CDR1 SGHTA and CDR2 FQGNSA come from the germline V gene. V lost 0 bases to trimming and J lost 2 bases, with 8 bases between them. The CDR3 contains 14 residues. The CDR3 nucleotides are TGTGCCAGCAGCTTAGCAGGGTTCACCTACGAGCAGTACTTC. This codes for CASSLAGFTYEQYF. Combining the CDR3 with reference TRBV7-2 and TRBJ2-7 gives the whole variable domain GAGVSQSPSNKVTEKGKDVELRCDPISGHTALYWYRQSLGQGLEFLIYFQGNSAPDKSGLPSDRFSAERTGGSVSTLTIQRTQQEDSAVYLCASSLAGFTYEQYFGPGTRLTVT.

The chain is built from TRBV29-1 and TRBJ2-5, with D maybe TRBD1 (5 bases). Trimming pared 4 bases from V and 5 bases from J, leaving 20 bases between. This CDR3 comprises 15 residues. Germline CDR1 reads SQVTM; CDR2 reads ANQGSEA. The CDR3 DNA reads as TGCAGCGTTGTGCTAGGGGCCCAGGGTGGGGAGACCCAGTACTTC. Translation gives CSVVLGAQGGETQYF.

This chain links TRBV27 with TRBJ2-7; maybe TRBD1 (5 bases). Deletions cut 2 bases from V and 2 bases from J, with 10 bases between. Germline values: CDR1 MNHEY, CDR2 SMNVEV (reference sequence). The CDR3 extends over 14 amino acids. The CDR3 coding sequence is TGTGCCAGCAGTTTAGCAGGGAAACCCTACGAGCAGTACGTC. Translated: CASSLAGKPYEQYV.

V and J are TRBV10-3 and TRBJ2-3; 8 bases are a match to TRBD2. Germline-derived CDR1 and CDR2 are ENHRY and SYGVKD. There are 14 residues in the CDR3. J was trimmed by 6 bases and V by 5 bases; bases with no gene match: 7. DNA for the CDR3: TGTGCCATCAGTTTGACTAGCGAGGCGGATACGCAGTATTTT. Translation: CAISLTSEADTQYF.

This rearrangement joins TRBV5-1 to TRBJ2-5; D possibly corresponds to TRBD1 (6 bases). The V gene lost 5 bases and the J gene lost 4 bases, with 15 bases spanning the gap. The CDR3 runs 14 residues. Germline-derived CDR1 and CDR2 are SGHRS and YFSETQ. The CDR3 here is CASSWALGGETQYF. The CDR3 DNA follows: TGCGCCAGCAGTTGGGCCTTAGGGGGAGAGACCCAGTACTTC.

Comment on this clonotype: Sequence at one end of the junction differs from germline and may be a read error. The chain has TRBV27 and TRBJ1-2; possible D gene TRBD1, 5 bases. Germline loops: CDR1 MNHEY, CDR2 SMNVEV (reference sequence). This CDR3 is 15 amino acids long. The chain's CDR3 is CASSLSVGVPYGCTF. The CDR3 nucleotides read TGTGCCAGCAGTTTATCGGTGGGGGTCCCCTATGGCTGCACCTTC.

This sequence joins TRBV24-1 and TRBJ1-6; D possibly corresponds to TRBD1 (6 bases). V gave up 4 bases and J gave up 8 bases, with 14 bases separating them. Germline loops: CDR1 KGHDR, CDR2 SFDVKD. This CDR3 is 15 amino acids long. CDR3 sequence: CATSDGTYFDSPLHF. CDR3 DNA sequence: TGTGCCACCAGTGACGGGACATATTTTGATTCACCCCTCCACTTT.

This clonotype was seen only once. Here the CDR3 reads CASSVATAGEDIQYF. The CDR3 bases are TGTGCCAGCAGCGTAGCCACGGCAGGGGAGGACATTCAGTACTTC. This chain joins TRBV9 and TRBJ2-4; D could derive from TRBD1 or TRBD2 (6 bases each). Trimming stripped 0 bases from V and 8 bases from J, with 15 bases between. Per germline, CDR1 SGDLS and CDR2 YYNGEE. This CDR3 has 15 amino acids.

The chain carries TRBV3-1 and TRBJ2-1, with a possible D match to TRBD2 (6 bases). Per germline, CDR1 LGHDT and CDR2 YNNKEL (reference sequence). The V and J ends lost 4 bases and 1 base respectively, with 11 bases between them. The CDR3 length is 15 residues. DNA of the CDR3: TGTGCCAGCAGCCGGGACTTCACTTCCTACAATGAGCAGTTCTTC. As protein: CASSRDFTSYNEQFF.

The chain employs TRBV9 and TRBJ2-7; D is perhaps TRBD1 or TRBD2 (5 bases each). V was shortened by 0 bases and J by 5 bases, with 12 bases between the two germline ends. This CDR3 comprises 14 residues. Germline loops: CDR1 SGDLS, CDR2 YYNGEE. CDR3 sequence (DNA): TGTGCCAGCAGCGTAGGAGGGGACGGGAACGAGCAGTACTTC. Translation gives CASSVGGDGNEQYF. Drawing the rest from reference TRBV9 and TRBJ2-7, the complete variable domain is DSGVTQTPKHLITATGQRVTLRCSPRSGDLSVYWYQQSLDQGLQFLIQYYNGEERAKGNILERFSAQQFPDLHSELNLSSLELGDSALYFCASSVGGDGNEQYFGPGTRLTVT.

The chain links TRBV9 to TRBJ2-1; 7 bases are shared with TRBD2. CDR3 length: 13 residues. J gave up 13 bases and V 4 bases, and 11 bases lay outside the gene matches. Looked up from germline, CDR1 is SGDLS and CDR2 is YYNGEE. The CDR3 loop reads CASSFGTIETQFF. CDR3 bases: TGTGCCAGCAGCTTTGGGACTATTGAAACCCAGTTCTTC.

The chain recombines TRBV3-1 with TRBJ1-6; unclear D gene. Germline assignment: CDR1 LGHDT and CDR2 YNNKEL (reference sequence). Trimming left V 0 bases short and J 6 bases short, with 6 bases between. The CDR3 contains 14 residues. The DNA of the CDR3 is TGTGCCAGCAGCCAAGAGTCGCTTAATTCACCCCTCCACTTT. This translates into CASSQESLNSPLHF.

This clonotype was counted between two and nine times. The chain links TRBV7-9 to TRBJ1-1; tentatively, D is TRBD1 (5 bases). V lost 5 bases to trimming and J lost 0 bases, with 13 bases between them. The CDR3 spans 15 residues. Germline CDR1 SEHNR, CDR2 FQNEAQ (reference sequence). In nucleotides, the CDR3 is TGTGCCAGCAGCCTCGCAGGGACGGTGAACACTGAAGCTTTCTTT. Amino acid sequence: CASSLAGTVNTEAFF.

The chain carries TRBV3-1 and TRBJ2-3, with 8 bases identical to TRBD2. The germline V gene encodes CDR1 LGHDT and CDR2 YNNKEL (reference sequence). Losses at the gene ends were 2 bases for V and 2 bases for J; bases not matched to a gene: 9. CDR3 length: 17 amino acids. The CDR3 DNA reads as TGTGCCAGCAGCCAATCCTTGGGCGGGAGGCCCACAGATACGCAGTATTTT. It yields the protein CASSQSLGGRPTDTQYF.

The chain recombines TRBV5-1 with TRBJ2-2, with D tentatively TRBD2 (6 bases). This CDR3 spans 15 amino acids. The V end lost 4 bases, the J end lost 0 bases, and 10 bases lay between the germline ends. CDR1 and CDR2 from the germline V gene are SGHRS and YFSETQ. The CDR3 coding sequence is TGCGCCAGCAGCCCCCTAGCGTCGAACACCGGGGAGCTGTTTTTT. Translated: CASSPLASNTGELFF.

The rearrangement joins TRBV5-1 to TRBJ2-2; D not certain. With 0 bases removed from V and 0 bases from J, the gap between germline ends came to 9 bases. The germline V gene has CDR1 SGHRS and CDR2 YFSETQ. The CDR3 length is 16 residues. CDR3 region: CASSLAPGTNTGELFF. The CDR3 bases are TGCGCCAGCAGCTTGGCCCCAGGCACGAACACCGGGGAGCTGTTTTTT.

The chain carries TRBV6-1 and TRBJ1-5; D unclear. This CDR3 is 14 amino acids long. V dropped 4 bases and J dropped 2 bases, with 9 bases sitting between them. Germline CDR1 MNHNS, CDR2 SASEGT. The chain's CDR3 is CASSAGNGNQPQHF. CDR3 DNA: TGTGCCAGCAGTGCGGGGAACGGCAATCAGCCCCAGCATTTT.